Included here is one T cell receptor beta chain sequence, with context. Its specificity is unknown. The data originate from a study of CXCR3-negative and CXCR3-positive naive CD8 T cells. General study results and limits: Each naive subset displayed comparably high diversity, whereas memory CD8+ cells displayed much lower diversity.

CDR1 is LGHNA and CDR2 is YSLEER in the germline V gene. This CDR3 is built from 16 residues. 5' RACE that incorporated UMI labels was used to prepare the TRB cDNA libraries. Using the 5' RACE reads, TCRdb records one entry per CDR3 protein without DNA. The sample table includes roughly 41,000 distinct CDR3 sequences. Subsets of CD8+ T cells were each sorted in triplicate at 250,000 to 350,000 cells apiece. V is TRBV4-3 and J is TRBJ2-1; the TCRdb call, TRBD1, lacks DNA for checking. The TCR sequence derives from a human donor in good health. Some clones in this sample may be carry-over from other donors' samples. Sequencing was performed on memory CD8+ T cells from blood. CDR3: CASSQDTGASYNEQFF.